This T cell receptor beta chain appears in the sequencing data of a study of response to subunit inactivated influenza vaccine. The germline V gene encodes CDR1 MDHEN and CDR2 SYDVKM. The CDR3 runs 18 residues. Trimming took 6 bases from V and 1 from J; bases not matched to a gene: 13. A note on this clonotype: As yet, its antigen is unknown.

Overall study results and limits: It was suggested by the authors that few new T cells are recruited by each seasonal influenza vaccination.

TCRdb ran MiXCR on the RT-PCR reads and lists one entry per CDR3 protein. This table has roughly 650,000 distinct CDR3 sequences, 14% appearing once. Here the sequenced sample was PBMCs from blood, taken around two weeks before vaccination. V usage is TRBV28 and J usage is TRBJ2-1, with 9 bases that match TRBD2. This receptor was obtained from a man aged 50-59 years who received an inactivated influenza vaccine. DNA of the CDR3: TGTGCCAGCAGCTCGACGGCATTAGCGGGAGCGTCCTACAATGAGCAGTTCTTC. Its translation is CASSSTALAGASYNEQFF.